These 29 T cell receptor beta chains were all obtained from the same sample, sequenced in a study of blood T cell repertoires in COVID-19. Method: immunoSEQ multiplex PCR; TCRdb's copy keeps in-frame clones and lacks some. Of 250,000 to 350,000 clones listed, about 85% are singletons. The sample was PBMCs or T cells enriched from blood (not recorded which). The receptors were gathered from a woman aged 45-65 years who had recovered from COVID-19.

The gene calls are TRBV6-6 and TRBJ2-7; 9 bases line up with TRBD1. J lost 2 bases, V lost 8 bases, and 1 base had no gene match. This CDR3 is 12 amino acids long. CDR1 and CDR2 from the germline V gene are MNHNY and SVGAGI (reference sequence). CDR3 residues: CASGTGTYEQYF. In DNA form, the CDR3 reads TGTGCCAGCGGGACAGGGACCTACGAGCAGTACTTC.

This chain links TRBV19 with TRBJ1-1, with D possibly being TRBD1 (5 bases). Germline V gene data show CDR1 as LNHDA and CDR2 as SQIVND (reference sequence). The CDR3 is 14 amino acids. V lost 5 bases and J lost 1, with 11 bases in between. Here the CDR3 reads CASSFQGPNTEAFF. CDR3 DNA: TGTGCCAGTAGTTTTCAGGGCCCGAACACTGAAGCTTTCTTT.

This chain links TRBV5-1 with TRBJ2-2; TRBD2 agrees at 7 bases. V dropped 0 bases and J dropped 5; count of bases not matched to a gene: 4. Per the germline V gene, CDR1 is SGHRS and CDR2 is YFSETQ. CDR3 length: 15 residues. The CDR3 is CASSLVAGATGELFF. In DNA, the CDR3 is TGCGCCAGCAGCTTGGTCGCGGGAGCTACCGGGGAGCTGTTTTTT.

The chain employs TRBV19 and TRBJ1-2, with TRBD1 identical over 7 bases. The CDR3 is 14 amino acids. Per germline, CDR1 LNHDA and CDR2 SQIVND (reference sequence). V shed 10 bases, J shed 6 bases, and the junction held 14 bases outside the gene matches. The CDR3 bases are TGTGCCACCAGCCGGGACAGTGCTTTTAATGGCTACACCTTC. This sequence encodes CATSRDSAFNGYTF. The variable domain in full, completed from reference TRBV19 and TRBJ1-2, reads DGGITQSPKYLFRKEGQNVTLSCEQNLNHDAMYWYRQDPGQGLRLIYYSQIVNDFQKGDIAEGYSVSREKKESFPLTVTSAQKNPTAFYLCATSRDSAFNGYTFGSGTRLTVV.

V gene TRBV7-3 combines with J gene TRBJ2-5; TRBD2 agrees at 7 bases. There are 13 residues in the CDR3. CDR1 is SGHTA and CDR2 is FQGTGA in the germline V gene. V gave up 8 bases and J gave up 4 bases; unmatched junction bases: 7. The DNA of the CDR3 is TGTGCCAGCGCTTCAGGGAGGGGAGAGACCCAGTACTTC. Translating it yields CASASGRGETQYF.

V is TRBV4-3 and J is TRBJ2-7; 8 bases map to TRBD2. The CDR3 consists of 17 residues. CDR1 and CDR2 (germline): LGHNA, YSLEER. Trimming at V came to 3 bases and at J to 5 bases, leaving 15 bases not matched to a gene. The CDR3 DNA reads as TGCGCCAGCAGCCAGGATCGCGGAGGAGCGGGAGCGGACGAGCAGTACTTC. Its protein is CASSQDRGGAGADEQYF.

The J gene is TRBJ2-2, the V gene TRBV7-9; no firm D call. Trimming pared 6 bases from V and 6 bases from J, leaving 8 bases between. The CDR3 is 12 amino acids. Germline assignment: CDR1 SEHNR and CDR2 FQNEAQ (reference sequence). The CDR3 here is CASSSSAGELFF. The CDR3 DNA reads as TGTGCCAGCAGTTCCTCAGCCGGGGAGCTGTTTTTT.

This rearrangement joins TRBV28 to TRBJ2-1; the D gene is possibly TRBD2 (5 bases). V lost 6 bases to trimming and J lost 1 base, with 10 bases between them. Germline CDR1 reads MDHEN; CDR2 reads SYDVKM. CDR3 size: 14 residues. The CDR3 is CASSPGGSYNEQFF. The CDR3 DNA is TGTGCCAGCAGCCCCGGAGGATCCTACAATGAGCAGTTCTTC.

CDR3 bases: TGTGCCACTGGGCCGTCGTATGGCTACACCTTC. Translated: CATGPSYGYTF. The genes are TRBV19 and TRBJ1-2, with D unclear. V dropped 10 bases and J dropped 5 bases, with 11 bases sitting between them. There are 11 residues in the CDR3. Germline V lookup: CDR1 LNHDA, CDR2 SQIVND (reference sequence).

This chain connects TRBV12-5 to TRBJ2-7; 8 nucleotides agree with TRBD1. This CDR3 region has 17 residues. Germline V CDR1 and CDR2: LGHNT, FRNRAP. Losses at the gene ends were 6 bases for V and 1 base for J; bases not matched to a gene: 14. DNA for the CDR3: TGTGCTAGTGGCCCGCGCCCCGACAGGGGATCGTCCTACGAGCAGTACTTC. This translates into CASGPRPDRGSSYEQYF.

This CDR3 is CASIQRGLNTDTQYF. The CDR3, as DNA: TGTGCCAGCATTCAGCGGGGCTTAAACACAGATACGCAGTATTTT. The chain combines TRBV2 with TRBJ2-3; 7 bases map to TRBD2. Germline CDR1 SNHLY, CDR2 FYNNEI. This CDR3 spans 15 amino acids. Trimming removed 7 bases from V and 2 bases from J; junction bases left unmatched: 9.

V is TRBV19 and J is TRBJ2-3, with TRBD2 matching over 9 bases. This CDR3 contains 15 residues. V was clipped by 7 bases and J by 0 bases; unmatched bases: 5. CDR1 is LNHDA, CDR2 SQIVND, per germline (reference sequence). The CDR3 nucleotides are TGTGCCAGTACCGCTAGCGGGGCCAGCACAGATACGCAGTATTTT. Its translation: CASTASGASTDTQYF.

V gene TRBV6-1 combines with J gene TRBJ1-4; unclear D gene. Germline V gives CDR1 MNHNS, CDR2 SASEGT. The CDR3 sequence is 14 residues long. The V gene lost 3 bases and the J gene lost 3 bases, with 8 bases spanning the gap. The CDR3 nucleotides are TGTGCCAGCAGTGAGGGCAGGCCTAATGAAAAACTGTTTTTT. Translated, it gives CASSEGRPNEKLFF.

CDR3 loop: CASSVSGLNNYGYTF. The CDR3 nucleotides read TGTGCCAGCAGCGTTTCTGGACTCAATAACTATGGCTACACCTTC. The rearrangement links TRBV9 to TRBJ1-2; D is ambiguous. The length of the CDR3 is 15 residues. V was cut by 2 bases and J by 1 base, with 12 bases left in between. CDR1 and CDR2 (germline): SGDLS, YYNGEE.

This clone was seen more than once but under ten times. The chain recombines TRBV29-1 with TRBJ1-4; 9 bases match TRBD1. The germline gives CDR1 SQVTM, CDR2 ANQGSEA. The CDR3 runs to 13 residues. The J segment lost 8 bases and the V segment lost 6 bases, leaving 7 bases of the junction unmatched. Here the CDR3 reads CSVHTGGGEKLFF. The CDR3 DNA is TGCAGCGTCCACACAGGGGGCGGGGAAAAACTGTTTTTT. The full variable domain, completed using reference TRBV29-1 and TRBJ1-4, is SAVISQKPSRDICQRGTSLTIQCQVDSQVTMMFWYRQQPGQSLTLIATANQGSEATYESGFVIDKFPISRPNLTFSTLTVSNMSPEDSSIYLCSVHTGGGEKLFFGSGTQLSVL.

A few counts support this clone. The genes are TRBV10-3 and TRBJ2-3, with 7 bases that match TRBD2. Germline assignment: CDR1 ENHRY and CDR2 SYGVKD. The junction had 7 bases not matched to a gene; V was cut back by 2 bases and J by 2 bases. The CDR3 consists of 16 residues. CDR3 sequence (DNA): TGTGCCATCAGTGAGGGAGGAGGGAGGGTCACAGATACGCAGTATTTT. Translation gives CAISEGGGRVTDTQYF.

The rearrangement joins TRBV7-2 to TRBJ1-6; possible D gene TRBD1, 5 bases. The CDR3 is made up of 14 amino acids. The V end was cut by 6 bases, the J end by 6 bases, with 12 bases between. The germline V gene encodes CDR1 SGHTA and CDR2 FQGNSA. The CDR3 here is CASSSDSSNSPLHF. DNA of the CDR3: TGTGCCAGCAGTTCAGACAGTTCTAATTCACCCCTCCACTTT.

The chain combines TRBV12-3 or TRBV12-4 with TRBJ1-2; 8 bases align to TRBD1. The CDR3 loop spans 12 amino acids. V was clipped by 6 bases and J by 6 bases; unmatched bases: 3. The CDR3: CASRDRVDGYTF. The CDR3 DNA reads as TGTGCCAGCAGGGACAGGGTTGATGGCTACACCTTC.

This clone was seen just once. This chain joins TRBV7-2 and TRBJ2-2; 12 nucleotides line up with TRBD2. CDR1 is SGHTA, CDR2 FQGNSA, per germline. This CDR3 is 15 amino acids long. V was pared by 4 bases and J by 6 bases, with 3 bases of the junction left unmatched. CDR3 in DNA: TGTGCCAGCAGCTCCTCTAGCGGGAGGGCCGGGGAGCTGTTTTTT. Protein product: CASSSSSGRAGELFF.

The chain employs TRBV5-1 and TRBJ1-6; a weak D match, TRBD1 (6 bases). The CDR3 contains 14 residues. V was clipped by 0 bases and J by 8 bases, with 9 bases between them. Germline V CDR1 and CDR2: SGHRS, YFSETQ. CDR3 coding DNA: TGCGCCAGCAGCTTGGGACAGGCGTATTCACCCCTCCACTTT. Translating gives CASSLGQAYSPLHF.

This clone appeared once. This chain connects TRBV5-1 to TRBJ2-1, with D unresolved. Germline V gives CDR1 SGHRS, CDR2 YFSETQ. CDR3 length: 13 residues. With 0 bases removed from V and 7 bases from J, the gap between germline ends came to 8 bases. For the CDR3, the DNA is TGCGCCAGCAGCTTGGACAGTCTAAATGAGCAGTTCTTC. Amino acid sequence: CASSLDSLNEQFF.

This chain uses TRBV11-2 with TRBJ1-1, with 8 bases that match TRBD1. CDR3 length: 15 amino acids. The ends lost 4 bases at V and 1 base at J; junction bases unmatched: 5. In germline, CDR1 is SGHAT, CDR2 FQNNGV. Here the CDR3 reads CASSSGQGRNTEAFF. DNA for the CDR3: TGTGCCAGCAGCTCAGGACAGGGAAGGAACACTGAAGCTTTCTTT.

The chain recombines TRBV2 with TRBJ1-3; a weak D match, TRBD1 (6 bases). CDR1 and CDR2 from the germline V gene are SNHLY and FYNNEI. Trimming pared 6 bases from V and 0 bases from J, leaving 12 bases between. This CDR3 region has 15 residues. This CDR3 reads CASSRDTSSGNTIYF. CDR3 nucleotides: TGTGCCAGCAGCCGGGACACCAGCTCTGGAAACACCATATATTTT.

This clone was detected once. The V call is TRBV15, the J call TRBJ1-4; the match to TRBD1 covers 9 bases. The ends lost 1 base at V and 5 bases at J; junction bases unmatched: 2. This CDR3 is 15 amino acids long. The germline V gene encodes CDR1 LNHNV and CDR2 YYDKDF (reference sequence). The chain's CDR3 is CATSRGGTGNEKLFF. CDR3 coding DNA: TGTGCCACCAGCAGAGGGGGGACAGGGAATGAAAAACTGTTTTTT. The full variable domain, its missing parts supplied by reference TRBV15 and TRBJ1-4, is DAMVIQNPRYQVTQFGKPVTLSCSQTLNHNVMYWYQQKSSQAPKLLFHYYDKDFNNEADTPDNFQSRRPNTSFCFLDIRSPGLGDTAMYLCATSRGGTGNEKLFFGSGTQLSVL.

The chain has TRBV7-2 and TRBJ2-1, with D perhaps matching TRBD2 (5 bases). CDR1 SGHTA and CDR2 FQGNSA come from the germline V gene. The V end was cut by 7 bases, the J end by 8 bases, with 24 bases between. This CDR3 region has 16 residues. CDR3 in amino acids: CASTLRVREGSDEQFF. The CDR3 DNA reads TGTGCCAGCACCCTAAGGGTACGGGAAGGTTCGGATGAGCAGTTCTTC. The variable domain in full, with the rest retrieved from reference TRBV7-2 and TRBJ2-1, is GAGVSQSPSNKVTEKGKDVELRCDPISGHTALYWYRQSLGQGLEFLIYFQGNSAPDKSGLPSDRFSAERTGGSVSTLTIQRTQQEDSAVYLCASTLRVREGSDEQFFGPGTRLTVL.

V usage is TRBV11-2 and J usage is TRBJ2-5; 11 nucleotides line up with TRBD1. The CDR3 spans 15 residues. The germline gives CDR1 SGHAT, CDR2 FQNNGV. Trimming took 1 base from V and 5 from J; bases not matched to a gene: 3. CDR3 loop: CASSLGTGGGETQYF. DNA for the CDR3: TGTGCCAGCAGCTTAGGGACAGGGGGCGGTGAGACCCAGTACTTC.

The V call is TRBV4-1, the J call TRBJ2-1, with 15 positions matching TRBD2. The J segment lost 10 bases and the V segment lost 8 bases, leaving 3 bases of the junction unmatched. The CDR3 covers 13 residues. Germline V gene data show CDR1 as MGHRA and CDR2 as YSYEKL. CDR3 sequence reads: CASGLAGGREQFF. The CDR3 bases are TGCGCCAGCGGACTAGCGGGGGGGCGGGAGCAGTTCTTC.

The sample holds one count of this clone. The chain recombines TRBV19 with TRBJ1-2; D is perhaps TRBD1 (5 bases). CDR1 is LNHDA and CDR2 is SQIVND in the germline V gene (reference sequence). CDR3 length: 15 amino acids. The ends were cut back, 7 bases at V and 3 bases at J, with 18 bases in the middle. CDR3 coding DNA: TGTGCCAGTACCCCCGGGCGGGACCGGGACTATGGCTACACCTTC. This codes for CASTPGRDRDYGYTF. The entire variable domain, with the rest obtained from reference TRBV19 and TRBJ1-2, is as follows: DGGITQSPKYLFRKEGQNVTLSCEQNLNHDAMYWYRQDPGQGLRLIYYSQIVNDFQKGDIAEGYSVSREKKESFPLTVTSAQKNPTAFYLCASTPGRDRDYGYTFGSGTRLTVV.

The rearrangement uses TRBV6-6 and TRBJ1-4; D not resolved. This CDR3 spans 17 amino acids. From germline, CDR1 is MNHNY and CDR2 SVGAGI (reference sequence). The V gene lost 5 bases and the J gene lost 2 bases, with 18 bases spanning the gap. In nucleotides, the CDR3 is TGTGCCAGCAGTCTGCGACCCAAAAGCGGGACTAATGAAAAACTGTTTTTT. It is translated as CASSLRPKSGTNEKLFF.